A selection of T cell receptor beta chains follows, all from one sample in a study of blood T cell repertoires in COVID-19. Repertoires were generated with immunoSEQ multiplex PCR, while TCRdb's copy carries only in-frame clones and drops some. The sample gives hundreds of thousands of clones, around 87% of which show up once; roughly 2% is in the top ten. Sequenced material: PBMCs or T cells enriched from blood (not recorded which). The receptor source for this set is a man between 40 and 49 years old in a cohort exposed to, infected with or recovered from COVID-19 (not recorded which). Both conserved end residues are part of each CDR3. Fields, in order: clone size, V gene, J gene, D gene, CDR3 DNA, CDR3 protein. The D gene is left open where the match is weak. Clone size appears in some rows only: once, few, many, or a class for an expanded clone.

>.|TRBV2|TRBJ2-3|TRBD2
TGTGCCCTCACGACGGGAGGACGCACAGATACGCAGTATTTT
CALTTGGRTDTQYF
>.|TRBV2|TRBJ1-4|TRBD1
TGTGCCAGCAGAGTGGACAGGGGGAATGAAAAACTGTTTTTT
CASRVDRGNEKLFF
>.|TRBV18|TRBJ2-2|.
TGTGCCAGCTTAGGAGGGTACACCGGGGAGCTGTTTTTT
CASLGGYTGELFF
>.|TRBV6-5|TRBJ1-1|.
TGTGCCAGCATGAGGACAAACACTGAAGCTTTCTTT
CASMRTNTEAFF
>.|TRBV19|TRBJ1-1|TRBD1
TGTGCCAGTAGAATCGGGACAGGGGGCCGAGGGAACACTGAAGCTTTCTTT
CASRIGTGGRGNTEAFF
>.|TRBV2|TRBJ1-1|.
TGTGCCAGCATTGTAGACGCGGCGAACACTGAAGCTTTCTTT
CASIVDAANTEAFF
>few|TRBV2|TRBJ1-1|TRBD1
TGTGCCAGCAGACTCGACAGGGGGTCAGGTGAAGCTTTCTTT
CASRLDRGSGEAFF
>few|TRBV5-1|TRBJ1-3|.
TGCGCCAGCAGCGGAGGGGTAGCCGGAAACACCATATATTTT
CASSGGVAGNTIYF
>.|TRBV10-1|TRBJ1-1|.
TGCGCCAGCAGTGAGGCCGGTCTGGACACTGAAGCTTTCTTT
CASSEAGLDTEAFF
>.|TRBV27|TRBJ2-7|TRBD1
TGTGCCAGCAGCCGGGACAGAACCTACGAGCAGTACTTC
CASSRDRTYEQYF
>.|TRBV27|TRBJ1-2|TRBD1
TGTGCCACTCGACCGGGACAGAACTATGGCTACACCTTC
CATRPGQNYGYTF
>.|TRBV7-9|TRBJ1-5|.
TGTGCCAGCAGCTTAGGCGGAGAAAAAAGCCAGCCCCAGCATTTT
CASSLGGEKSQPQHF
>.|TRBV27|TRBJ2-3|.
TGTGCCAGCAGTTTGAACAGCCAATTGGATACGCAGTATTTT
CASSLNSQLDTQYF
>.|TRBV7-9|TRBJ2-7|TRBD1
TGTGCCAGCAGCTTAGTTAGGGGGCAAGTTGACGAGCAGTACTTC
CASSLVRGQVDEQYF
>.|TRBV5-1|TRBJ2-1|.
TGCGCCAGCAGCTCATACCGGGGACGACAGGCCTCTGCGCAGTTCTTC
CASSSYRGRQASAQFF
>.|TRBV6-6|TRBJ2-3|.
TGTGCCAGCAGTTCGCAGGGGAGCGGCAGCACAGATACGCAGTATTTT
CASSSQGSGSTDTQYF
>.|TRBV11-3|TRBJ2-1|TRBD2
TGTGCCAGCAGCTTTGTACTAGCGGGAGTGAATGAGCAGTTCTTC
CASSFVLAGVNEQFF
>.|TRBV6-5|TRBJ1-5|.
TGTGCCAGCTATACCAGGGGTTATCAGCCCCAGCATTTT
CASYTRGYQPQHF
>once|TRBV5-6|TRBJ2-7|TRBD2
TGTGCCAGCAGCCCCCGGACTAGCGGTTACTACGAGCAGTACTTC
CASSPRTSGYYEQYF
>.|TRBV11-1|TRBJ2-1|.
TGTGCCAGCAGCTTAGCCCTGGGCAGCACGTTCTACAATGAGCAGTTCTTC
CASSLALGSTFYNEQFF
>.|TRBV10-3|TRBJ1-1|TRBD1
TGTGCCATCAGTGAGTCGACAGGGGGCTCGAGGACTGAAGCTTTCTTT
CAISESTGGSRTEAFF
>.|TRBV7-9|TRBJ2-1|TRBD2
TGTGCCCCGGGACTAGCGGGATCCAATGAGCAGTTCTTC
CAPGLAGSNEQFF
>.|TRBV2|TRBJ2-1|.
TGTGCCAGCAGTGCCGCAGGGGAGTACTACAATGAGCAGTTCTTC
CASSAAGEYYNEQFF
>.|TRBV6-1|TRBJ1-2|.
TGTGCCAGCAGTGAACGGGTCACGCGTAACTATGGCTACACCTTC
CASSERVTRNYGYTF
>.|TRBV5-4|TRBJ2-1|.
TGTGCCAGCAGCTTGAGGACTCCCTCCAATGAGCAGTTCTTC
CASSLRTPSNEQFF
>.|TRBV5-1|TRBJ2-5|TRBD2
TGCGCCAGCAGCAGGACTAGCGGGGAAGAGACCCAGTACTTC
CASSRTSGEETQYF
>.|TRBV7-8|TRBJ2-3|TRBD1
TGTGCCAGCAGCTTCCGGGACAGGGTGTCGGATACGCAGTATTTT
CASSFRDRVSDTQYF
>.|TRBV19|TRBJ1-1|TRBD1
TGTGCCACCAAAGGACAGGAATTGCCTGAAGCTTTCTTT
CATKGQELPEAFF
>.|TRBV3-1/TRBV3-2|TRBJ2-5|TRBD2
TGTGCCAGCAGCCAAGGGACTAGCGGGAGGGAGACCCAGTACTTC
CASSQGTSGRETQYF
>.|TRBV6-6|TRBJ2-7|TRBD2
TGTGCCAGCAGTGGCGGGACTAGCATCGACGAGCAGTACTTC
CASSGGTSIDEQYF
>.|TRBV5-1|TRBJ2-1|TRBD1
TGCGCCAGCAGCTTGACAGGGGCGGGCTCCTACAATGAGCAGTTCTTC
CASSLTGAGSYNEQFF
>.|TRBV3-1/TRBV3-2|TRBJ1-3|.
TGTGCCAGCAGCCAAGAAGTCAGGGGATCTGACACCATATATTTT
CASSQEVRGSDTIYF
>.|TRBV3-1/TRBV3-2|TRBJ2-1|.
TGTGCCAGCAGCCAGGCTAGCGAGAGCTACAATGAGCAGTTCTTC
CASSQASESYNEQFF
>.|TRBV3-1/TRBV3-2|TRBJ2-2|TRBD2
TGTGCCACCCAGCGGGAGGGAAGCACCGGGGAGCTGTTTTTT
CATQREGSTGELFF
>.|TRBV19|TRBJ2-7|TRBD1
TGTGCCAGTAGTATTAGGGGGCGACCCTCCTACGAGCAGTACTTC
CASSIRGRPSYEQYF
>.|TRBV7-2|TRBJ2-3|.
TGTGCCAGCAGCGTACGCTGGGTGGGTGGGAGTAGCACAGATACGCAGTATTTT
CASSVRWVGGSSTDTQYF
>.|TRBV6-5|TRBJ2-7|.
TGTGCCAGCAGTTTTCAGGGATGGGACGAGCAGTACTTC
CASSFQGWDEQYF
>.|TRBV10-3|TRBJ2-3|TRBD2
TGTGCCATCAGTGCACTAGCGGGAGCAGATACGCAGTATTTT
CAISALAGADTQYF
>.|TRBV7-8|TRBJ2-1|TRBD1
TGTGCCAGCAGCTTAACCGAGACAGGGGGCAATGAGCAGTTCTTC
CASSLTETGGNEQFF
>.|TRBV5-6|TRBJ2-1|TRBD2
TGTGCCAGCATAGCGGGGAGCTCCTACAATGAGCAGTTCTTC
CASIAGSSYNEQFF
>.|TRBV27|TRBJ2-1|.
TGTGCCAGCAGTTTAGATGCTAGCTATAGTGAGCAGTTCTTC
CASSLDASYSEQFF
>few|TRBV27|TRBJ2-5|.
TGTGCCAGCAGTTTCAGCAGGGATAAGACCCAGTACTTC
CASSFSRDKTQYF
>once|TRBV5-1|TRBJ2-7|.
TGCGCCAGCAGCTTGGTTGGTATTTCCACTTACGAGCAGTACTTC
CASSLVGISTYEQYF
>.|TRBV12-3/TRBV12-4|TRBJ1-6|.
TGTGCCAGCAGTTTAATGTTGAGTTCACCCCTCCACTTT
CASSLMLSSPLHF
>.|TRBV10-2|TRBJ1-5|.
TGCGCCAGCAGTGAGTCGAAGGCAGCGAATCAGCCCCAGCATTTT
CASSESKAANQPQHF
>once|TRBV18|TRBJ1-3|.
TGTGCCAGCTCACGAGGGGGCTCTGGAAACACCATATATTTT
CASSRGGSGNTIYF
>.|TRBV4-1|TRBJ2-5|.
TGCGCCAGCAGCCATCCTGTCAGACAAGAGACCCAGTACTTC
CASSHPVRQETQYF
>.|TRBV3-1/TRBV3-2|TRBJ2-7|.
TGTGCCAGCAGCCAATTTGGGGCTTACGAGCAGTACTTC
CASSQFGAYEQYF
>.|TRBV27|TRBJ2-6|.
TGTGCCAGCAGTTTATTGAGCTCTGGGGCCAACGTCCTGACTTTC
CASSLLSSGANVLTF
>.|TRBV6-2/TRBV6-3|TRBJ2-5|TRBD1
TGTGCCAGCAGTTACTCAGGGCAGGGGGCACGAGAGACCCAGTACTTC
CASSYSGQGARETQYF
>.|TRBV28|TRBJ1-2|.
TGTGCCACAGACAGCTCATATGGCTACACCTTC
CATDSSYGYTF
>.|TRBV6-6|TRBJ1-6|.
TGTGCCAGCGCAGGGGCGCTAAATTCACCCCTCCACTTT
CASAGALNSPLHF
>.|TRBV6-5|TRBJ2-5|.
TGTGCCAGCAGCCCCAGACGGGGTCGCCAAGAGACCCAGTACTTC
CASSPRRGRQETQYF